These T cell receptor beta chains were read from a single sample in a study of blood T cells in healthy people across ages. MiXCR, run by TCRdb on the 5' RACE reads, gives a single entry per CDR3 protein. Among 1.5 million to 2 million distinct CDR3 sequences listed, approximately 50% were seen once. The sample comprised blood. All receptors come from a woman between 40 and 55 years old in good health. Both conserved end residues are part of each CDR3. The D gene is left open where the match is weak. The size of a clone is reported for some rows only, either as once, few or many, or as a class for expanded clones.

TRBV20-1	-	TRBJ2-3	TRBD2	CSATGTSGGAGDTQYF	TGCAGTGCCACCGGGACTAGCGGGGGGGCGGGAGATACGCAGTATTTT
TRBV6-5	-	TRBJ2-7	-	CASSYDGTHYEQYF	TGTGCCAGCAGTTACGATGGAACACACTACGAGCAGTACTTC
TRBV20-1	-	TRBJ2-5	-	CSAGVGSESQYF	TGCAGTGCGGGGGTCGGGAGTGAGTCCCAGTACTTC
TRBV9	-	TRBJ2-5	-	CASSVEVERYETQYF	TGTGCCAGCAGCGTAGAAGTGGAGAGGTACGAGACCCAGTACTTC
TRBV7-3	-	TRBJ2-1	TRBD1	CASSPTGGASYNEQFF	TGTGCCAGCAGCCCGACAGGGGGGGCCTCCTACAATGAGCAGTTCTTC
TRBV9	-	TRBJ2-5	-	CASSAAGAASETQYF	TGTGCCAGCAGCGCGGCCGGGGCAGCCAGTGAGACCCAGTACTTC
TRBV11-2	-	TRBJ2-5	-	CASSLVSMQETQYF	TGTGCCAGCAGCTTAGTCTCTATGCAAGAGACCCAGTACTTC
TRBV25-1	-	TRBJ2-5	TRBD1	CASSDRTGAWYQETQYF	TGTGCCAGCAGTGATAGGACAGGGGCTTGGTACCAAGAGACCCAGTACTTC
TRBV12-3/TRBV12-4	-	TRBJ2-7	-	CASTNADYEQYF	TGTGCCAGCACCAACGCCGACTACGAGCAGTACTTC
TRBV9	-	TRBJ2-1	-	CASSVETQQLLYNEQFF	TGTGCCAGCAGCGTAGAGACACAGCAGCTTCTCTACAATGAGCAGTTCTTC
TRBV7-2	many	TRBJ2-5	-	CASSPSGWETQYF	TGTGCCAGCAGCCCGTCGGGGTGGGAGACCCAGTACTTC
TRBV24-1	-	TRBJ2-4	-	CATICGCGAKNIQYF	TGTGCCACCATTTGCGGTTGTGGGGCCAAAAACATTCAGTACTTC
TRBV25-1	many	TRBJ2-7	-	CASSGAPLSGHEQYF	TGTGCCAGCAGTGGGGCCCCCCTATCAGGGCACGAGCAGTACTTC
TRBV7-3	-	TRBJ2-1	TRBD2	CASSAAGGPREQFF	TGTGCCAGCAGCGCGGCGGGGGGGCCCCGTGAGCAGTTCTTC
TRBV20-1	-	TRBJ2-5	TRBD2	CSARALAGGQGTQYF	TGCAGTGCTAGAGCCCTAGCGGGGGGGCAGGGGACCCAGTACTTC
TRBV5-6	-	TRBJ2-2	-	CASSLVTKANTGELFF	TGTGCCAGCAGCTTGGTTACTAAGGCGAACACCGGGGAGCTGTTTTTT
TRBV20-1	few	TRBJ2-7	-	CSAGGRNREQYF	TGCAGTGCGGGGGGACGCAATCGCGAGCAGTACTTC
TRBV5-1	-	TRBJ2-7	-	CASSPQGFGKYEQYF	TGCGCCAGCAGCCCCCAGGGTTTCGGGAAATACGAGCAGTACTTC
TRBV9	-	TRBJ1-2	-	CASSPGGAGASNYGYTF	TGTGCCAGCAGCCCCGGGGGAGCCGGAGCGTCTAACTATGGCTACACCTTC
TRBV6-2/TRBV6-3	-	TRBJ1-5	TRBD1	CASSWPTGIYQPQHF	TGTGCCAGCAGTTGGCCGACAGGGATTTATCAGCCCCAGCATTTT
TRBV7-9	-	TRBJ1-4	-	CASSATPDYNEKLFF	TGTGCCAGCAGCGCCACCCCGGATTATAATGAGAAACTGTTTTTT
TRBV5-1	-	TRBJ2-5	-	CDSSLIRGSSETQYF	TGCGACAGCAGCTTGATTAGGGGGAGTTCAGAGACCCAGTACTTC
TRBV10-3	-	TRBJ2-7	TRBD2	CAIRESGGDEQYF	TGTGCCATCAGGGAGTCGGGAGGGGACGAGCAGTACTTC
TRBV12-3/TRBV12-4	-	TRBJ2-7	TRBD1	CTSSLDGTEGDEQYF	TGTACCAGCAGTTTAGATGGGACAGAGGGGGACGAGCAGTACTTC
TRBV11-2	-	TRBJ2-1	-	CAGSLGRGSNEQFF	TGTGCCGGCAGCTTAGGCCGGGGGAGCAATGAGCAGTTCTTC
TRBV20-1	-	TRBJ2-3	-	CSAPGLSTDTQYF	TGCAGTGCTCCGGGACTCTCAACAGATACGCAGTATTTT
TRBV20-1	-	TRBJ2-4	-	CSAGDRASGKNIQYF	TGCAGTGCTGGTGATCGGGCTAGTGGCAAAAACATTCAGTACTTC
TRBV5-1	once	TRBJ2-3	-	CASSFDTSRAPTDTQYF	TGCGCCAGCAGCTTCGATACAAGCAGGGCGCCCACAGATACGCAGTATTTT
TRBV5-1	few	TRBJ2-1	-	CASSLDPFRSSYNEQFF	TGCGCCAGCAGCTTGGATCCCTTCCGGAGCTCCTACAATGAGCAGTTCTTC
TRBV7-8	-	TRBJ2-7	-	CASSLAAWVQGSTYEQYF	TGTGCCAGCAGCTTAGCTGCTTGGGTGCAGGGCTCTACCTACGAGCAGTACTTC
TRBV6-2/TRBV6-3	-	TRBJ2-1	TRBD2	CASRDLAGPYNEQFF	TGTGCCAGCAGAGACCTAGCGGGCCCCTACAATGAGCAGTTCTTC
TRBV19	-	TRBJ1-2	TRBD1	CASRTGKDGYTF	TGTGCCAGTAGGACAGGGAAGGATGGCTACACCTTC
TRBV20-1	-	TRBJ2-5	-	CSARNTMGGETQYF	TGCAGTGCTAGAAATACTATGGGAGGAGAGACCCAGTACTTC
TRBV7-2	few	TRBJ2-3	TRBD2	CASSLAPGGGDTQYF	TGTGCCAGCAGCTTAGCGCCCGGGGGGGGAGATACGCAGTATTTT
TRBV15	once	TRBJ1-1	TRBD1	CATSRPPRDSRYTEAFF	TGTGCCACCAGCAGACCACCCCGGGACAGCCGTTACACTGAAGCTTTCTTT
TRBV4-2	few	TRBJ2-3	TRBD2	CASSQDPAGGIADTQYF	TGTGCCAGCAGCCAAGACCCCGCCGGGGGGATCGCAGATACGCAGTATTTT
TRBV7-2	few	TRBJ2-7	-	CASSLGHATTYEQYF	TGTGCCAGCAGCCTTGGGCACGCTACAACCTACGAGCAGTACTTC
TRBV20-1	few	TRBJ2-5	-	CSARVAGMRETQYF	TGCAGTGCTAGAGTTGCGGGAATGCGGGAGACCCAGTACTTC
TRBV7-9	-	TRBJ1-2	-	CASSSGWQGTKGYGYTF	TGTGCCAGCAGCTCCGGGTGGCAGGGGACAAAGGGCTATGGCTACACCTTC
TRBV24-1	-	TRBJ2-1	TRBD2	CATSGLAGDIFDNEQFF	TGTGCCACCAGTGGACTAGCGGGGGATATCTTCGACAATGAGCAGTTCTTC
TRBV20-1	-	TRBJ1-2	TRBD1	CSAINRGEGYTF	TGCAGTGCTATAAACAGGGGGGAGGGCTACACCTTC
TRBV24-1	-	TRBJ2-5	TRBD1	CATSDGGTGRNQETQYF	TGTGCCACCAGTGATGGGGGGACAGGGAGGAATCAAGAGACCCAGTACTTC
TRBV27	-	TRBJ1-4	-	CASRRTGGSKSEKLFF	TGTGCCAGCAGACGTACCGGGGGCTCGAAGAGTGAAAAACTGTTTTTT
TRBV10-3	few	TRBJ2-1	-	CAIGKGSYNEQFF	TGTGCCATCGGGAAGGGCTCCTACAATGAGCAGTTCTTC
TRBV25-1	few	TRBJ2-7	TRBD1	CASRRTGGNEQYF	TGTGCCAGCAGGAGGACAGGGGGCAACGAGCAGTACTTC
TRBV20-1	-	TRBJ2-5	-	CSLGRGETQYF	TGCAGTCTCGGGCGGGGAGAGACCCAGTACTTC
TRBV7-8	few	TRBJ1-6	-	CASGGLSYNSPLHF	TGTGCCAGCGGCGGATTGTCGTATAATTCACCCCTCCACTTT
TRBV27	-	TRBJ2-1	-	CASSLLRGTQNNEQFF	TGTGCCAGCAGTTTACTGCGGGGGACACAAAACAATGAGCAGTTCTTC
TRBV6-5	few	TRBJ1-5	-	CASIPDQPQHF	TGTGCCAGCATCCCAGATCAGCCCCAGCATTTT
TRBV7-9	few	TRBJ1-6	TRBD1	CASSQVVGTGGEPLHF	TGTGCCAGCAGCCAAGTAGTAGGGACAGGGGGCGAACCCCTCCACTTT
TRBV5-6	-	TRBJ2-7	-	CASSLDYRANPGVSYEQYF	TGTGCCAGCAGCTTGGACTACCGAGCCAATCCCGGGGTCTCATACGAGCAGTACTTC
TRBV6-2/TRBV6-3	few	TRBJ2-4	TRBD1	CASSKTGPPAKNIQYF	TGTGCCAGCAGCAAGACAGGGCCCCCAGCCAAAAACATTCAGTACTTC
TRBV28	once	TRBJ1-5	-	CASSDDMNQPQHF	TGTGCCAGCAGTGATGATATGAATCAGCCCCAGCATTTT
TRBV12-3/TRBV12-4	-	TRBJ2-5	-	CASSWGAGGGTQYF	TGTGCCAGCAGTTGGGGTGCAGGGGGAGGGACCCAGTACTTC
TRBV7-2	-	TRBJ2-3	-	CASSVGGAPDTQYF	TGTGCCAGCAGCGTAGGTGGGGCCCCAGATACGCAGTATTTT
TRBV24-1	-	TRBJ1-2	-	CATSDTSWDYGYTF	TGTGCCACCAGTGATACTTCTTGGGACTATGGCTACACCTTC
TRBV11-2	-	TRBJ2-4	TRBD2	CASSLDQGGTSGGRRYF	TGTGCCAGCAGCTTAGATCAGGGAGGAACTAGCGGGGGCCGTCGGTACTTC